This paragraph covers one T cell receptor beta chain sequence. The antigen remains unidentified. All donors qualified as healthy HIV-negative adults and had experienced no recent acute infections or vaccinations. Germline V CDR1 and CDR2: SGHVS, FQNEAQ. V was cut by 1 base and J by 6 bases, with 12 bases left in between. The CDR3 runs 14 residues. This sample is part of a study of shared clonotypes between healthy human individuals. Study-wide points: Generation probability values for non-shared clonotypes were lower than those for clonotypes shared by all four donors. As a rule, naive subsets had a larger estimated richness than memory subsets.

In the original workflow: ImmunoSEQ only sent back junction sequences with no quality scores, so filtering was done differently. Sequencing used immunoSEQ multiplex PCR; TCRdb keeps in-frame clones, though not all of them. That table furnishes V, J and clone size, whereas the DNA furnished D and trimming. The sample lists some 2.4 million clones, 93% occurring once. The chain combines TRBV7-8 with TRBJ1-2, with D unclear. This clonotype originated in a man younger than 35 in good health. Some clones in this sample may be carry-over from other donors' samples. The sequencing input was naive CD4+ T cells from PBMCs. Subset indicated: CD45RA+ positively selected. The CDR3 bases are TGTGCCAGCAGCTTAGAGGTCTGGGCGGATGGCTACACCTTC. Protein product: CASSLEVWADGYTF.